The 27 T cell receptor beta chains given below trace back to one sample, sequenced in a study of blood T cell repertoires in COVID-19. Sequenced by immunoSEQ multiplex PCR; TCRdb stores in-frame clones only, minus some. This sample has about 50,000 clones; around 84% occur once, and the top ten carry 7.6%. Sequencing was carried out using peripheral blood. These receptors were collected from a human donor in a cohort sampled during active COVID-19.

V is TRBV30 and J is TRBJ1-5; D perhaps matches TRBD1 (6 bases). CDR1 and CDR2 from the germline V gene are GTSNPN and SVGIG (reference sequence). Trimming shortened V by 0 bases and J by 1 base, and 13 bases separated the two germline ends. The CDR3 extends over 16 amino acids. The CDR3 DNA follows: TGTGCCTGGAGTGTGACAGGTCGGACCAGCAATCAGCCCCAGCATTTT. Residues: CAWSVTGRTSNQPQHF.

This clone was detected once. The chain employs TRBV5-5 and TRBJ2-3, with 8 positions matching TRBD2. The ends lost 1 base at V and 3 bases at J; junction bases unmatched: 4. CDR1 and CDR2 from the germline V gene are SGHKS and YYEKEE (reference sequence). This CDR3 is 15 amino acids long. CDR3 nucleotides: TGTGCCAGCAGCTTGAGCGGGAGTGGGACAGATACGCAGTATTTT. Its protein product is CASSLSGSGTDTQYF.

The chain links TRBV21-1 to TRBJ2-1; TRBD1 reflects the table's D call only, with no check against the DNA. TRBV21-1 represents a pseudogene. The CDR3 loop spans 15 amino acids. The CDR3 loop reads CAGPGGTGSYNEQFF. Written as DNA, the CDR3 is TGTGCCGGCCCCGGGGGGACAGGGTCCTACAATGAGCAGTTCTTC.

The rearrangement joins TRBV28 to TRBJ1-6, with no clear D. CDR1 and CDR2 from the germline V gene are MDHEN and SYDVKM. The CDR3 contains 13 residues. Trimming left V 6 bases short and J 4 bases short, with 7 bases between. CDR3 DNA sequence: TGTGCCAGCAGACTGCAATATAATTCACCCCTCCACTTT. It specifies CASRLQYNSPLHF.

This chain connects TRBV6-5 to TRBJ2-1; no reliable D call. The V gene lost 6 bases and the J gene lost 4 bases, with 7 bases spanning the gap. The CDR3 totals 12 residues. Germline V gene lookup returns CDR1 MNHEY and CDR2 SVGAGI. CDR3 nucleotides: TGTGCCAGCAGGGGCTGGTACAATGAGCAGTTCTTC. Protein sequence: CASRGWYNEQFF.

The genes are TRBV18 and TRBJ2-5; D ambiguous. V lost 2 bases to trimming and J lost 2 bases, with 3 bases between them. CDR1 is KGHSH, CDR2 LQKENI, per germline. CDR3 size: 12 residues. The CDR3 DNA sequence: TGTGCCAGCTCACCAGTACAAGAGACCCAGTACTTC. Translation gives CASSPVQETQYF.

The chain combines TRBV19 with TRBJ2-7; 9 bases match TRBD2. Per the germline V gene, CDR1 is LNHDA and CDR2 is SQIVND (reference sequence). The J segment lost 1 base and the V segment lost 5 bases, leaving 6 bases of the junction unmatched. The CDR3 runs to 15 residues. As DNA, the CDR3 is TGTGCCAGTAGTTCGCGACTAGCGGCTTCCTACGAGCAGTACTTC. It yields the protein CASSSRLAASYEQYF.

V is TRBV9 and J is TRBJ2-1; 13 bases map to TRBD2. The CDR3 spans 18 residues. Germline values: CDR1 SGDLS, CDR2 YYNGEE. The J segment lost 6 bases and the V segment lost 0 bases, leaving 9 bases of the junction unmatched. This chain's CDR3 is CASSVDGTSGKVGNEQFF. The CDR3 DNA reads as TGTGCCAGCAGCGTAGACGGGACTAGCGGGAAGGTAGGCAATGAGCAGTTCTTC.

V is TRBV18 and J is TRBJ2-5; 8 positions match TRBD1. V was pared by 0 bases and J by 5 bases, with 2 bases of the junction left unmatched. The CDR3 is 14 amino acids. The germline CDR1 and CDR2 sequences are KGHSH and LQKENI. The CDR3, as DNA: TGTGCCAGCTCACCACCGACAGGGGAGGAGACCCAGTACTTC. This codes for CASSPPTGEETQYF.

V gene TRBV7-9 combines with J gene TRBJ1-1; no definite D call. The V end lost 5 bases, the J end lost 2 bases, and 18 bases lay between the germline ends. CDR3 size: 16 residues. Looked up from germline, CDR1 is SEHNR and CDR2 is FQNEAQ (reference sequence). The CDR3 bases are TGTGCCAGCAGCCCCATGAGCATCTCGGGTAACACTGAAGCTTTCTTT. It yields the protein CASSPMSISGNTEAFF.

J is TRBJ2-7 and V is TRBV15; 8 bases are a match to TRBD2. The CDR3 runs to 14 residues. Germline V CDR1 and CDR2: LNHNV, YYDKDF (reference sequence). Unmatched junction bases numbered 4, after V lost 3 bases and J lost 3 bases. CDR3 nucleotide sequence: TGTGCCACCAGCAGCGGGAGGGGGGACTACGAGCAGTACTTC. It translates to CATSSGRGDYEQYF.

This clone was observed a handful of times. The rearrangement links TRBV4-2 to TRBJ2-3, with TRBD2 matching over 14 bases. The germline CDR1 and CDR2 sequences are LGHNA and YNFKEQ. V was clipped by 2 bases and J by 0 bases; unmatched bases: 4. The CDR3 sequence is 18 residues long. DNA for the CDR3: TGTGCCAGCAGCCAACCGGGACTAGCGGGGGCTAGCACAGATACGCAGTATTTT. Protein sequence: CASSQPGLAGASTDTQYF.

The chain employs TRBV7-3 and TRBJ2-1; 8 bases align to TRBD2. Trimming at V came to 5 bases and at J to 5 bases, leaving 2 bases not matched to a gene. The CDR3 has 13 amino acids. CDR1 and CDR2 (germline): SGHTA, FQGTGA. The CDR3 region has the DNA TGTGCCAGCAGCCGTAGCGGGGACAATGAGCAGTTCTTC. Protein: CASSRSGDNEQFF.

The chain recombines TRBV5-1 with TRBJ2-7; D ambiguous. Germline-derived CDR1 and CDR2 are SGHRS and YFSETQ. V was cut by 2 bases and J by 2 bases, with 11 bases left in between. This CDR3 contains 14 residues. CDR3 nucleotide sequence: TGCGCCAGCAGCTTTTCCCCACCTACCTACGAGCAGTACTTC. Amino acids: CASSFSPPTYEQYF.

In this sample, this clone turned up a few times. V usage is TRBV24-1 and J usage is TRBJ1-1, with no clear D. From germline, CDR1 is KGHDR and CDR2 SFDVKD. The CDR3 totals 15 residues. With 4 bases removed from V and 3 bases from J, the gap between germline ends came to 14 bases. CDR3 bases: TGTGCCACCAGTGAGGGTGGCATCGGGGACACTGAAGCTTTCTTT. It codes for CATSEGGIGDTEAFF.

The chain is built from TRBV29-1 and TRBJ2-2; no definite D call. The CDR3 extends over 12 amino acids. Trimming shortened V by 7 bases and J by 4 bases, and 10 bases separated the two germline ends. The germline V gene has CDR1 SQVTM and CDR2 ANQGSEA. CDR3 amino acids: CSAAPGTGELFF. CDR3 in DNA: TGCAGCGCTGCCCCGGGCACCGGGGAGCTGTTTTTT.

The V call is TRBV4-2, the J call TRBJ2-2; D gene unclear. Trimming removed 0 bases from V and 6 bases from J, with 8 bases in between. The germline V gene encodes CDR1 LGHNA and CDR2 YNFKEQ. The CDR3 has 14 residues. CDR3 sequence: CASSQDRRAGELFF. Here the CDR3 DNA reads TGTGCCAGCAGCCAAGACAGGCGCGCCGGGGAGCTGTTTTTT.

This clone has only one observation. The rearrangement links TRBV30 to TRBJ2-7; D is possibly TRBD1 (6 bases). Trimming left V 5 bases short and J 7 bases short, with 21 bases between. The CDR3 runs to 14 residues. Germline V gene lookup returns CDR1 GTSNPN and CDR2 SVGIG (reference sequence). CDR3 sequence: CAWDLGQGQGEQYF. CDR3 DNA: TGTGCCTGGGATCTGGGGCAGGGGCAAGGGGAGCAGTACTTC.

The V call is TRBV28, the J call TRBJ2-1; 8 nucleotides line up with TRBD2. The CDR3 consists of 16 residues. Germline CDR1 and CDR2: MDHEN and SYDVKM. With 3 bases clipped from V and 5 bases from J, the junction kept 9 bases outside the gene matches. The CDR3 region has the DNA TGTGCCAGCAGTTTCCCCGGGACTAGACGCCACAATGAGCAGTTCTTC. It translates to CASSFPGTRRHNEQFF. The complete variable domain, with remaining parts taken from reference TRBV28 and TRBJ2-1, reads DVKVTQSSRYLVKRTGEKVFLECVQDMDHENMFWYRQDPGLGLRLIYFSYDVKMKEKGDIPEGYSVSREKKERFSLILESASTNQTSMYLCASSFPGTRRHNEQFFGPGTRLTVL.

The chain is built from TRBV27 and TRBJ2-7; 9 bases match TRBD1. J was trimmed by 3 bases and V by 3 bases; bases with no gene match: 9. The germline gives CDR1 MNHEY, CDR2 SMNVEV (reference sequence). The CDR3 has 16 residues. The CDR3 region has the DNA TGTGCCAGCAGTTTGAAACCGGGACAGGGCTTCTACGAGCAGTACTTC. Protein sequence: CASSLKPGQGFYEQYF.

This chain links TRBV5-1 with TRBJ2-3; 8 bases map to TRBD2. The CDR3 extends over 17 amino acids. Per the germline V gene, CDR1 is SGHRS and CDR2 is YFSETQ. The V gene end was trimmed by 1 base and the J gene end by 0 bases; junction bases not matched to a gene: 7. CDR3 DNA: TGCGCCAGCAGCTTGTCGGCGGGAGGCTCTAGCACAGATACGCAGTATTTT. Amino acids: CASSLSAGGSSTDTQYF. The full variable domain, rest sourced from reference TRBV5-1 and TRBJ2-3, is KAGVTQTPRYLIKTRGQQVTLSCSPISGHRSVSWYQQTPGQGLQFLFEYFSETQRNKGNFPGRFSGRQFSNSRSEMNVSTLELGDSALYLCASSLSAGGSSTDTQYFGPGTRLTVL.

The V and J genes are TRBV6-5 and TRBJ2-7; TRBD2 matches at 14 bases. The germline V gene encodes CDR1 MNHEY and CDR2 SVGAGI. V shed 7 bases, J shed 13 bases, and the junction held 15 bases outside the gene matches. This CDR3 comprises 15 residues. CDR3 coding DNA: TGTGCCAGCAATAAACAGGGACTAGCGGGAGACTATCAATACTTC. Translation gives CASNKQGLAGDYQYF.

This clone was seen more than once but under ten times. The J gene is TRBJ1-4, the V gene TRBV2; 7 bases map to TRBD1. Trimming at V came to 4 bases and at J to 1 base, leaving 3 bases not matched to a gene. CDR3 length equals 15 residues. The germline V gene has CDR1 SNHLY and CDR2 FYNNEI. CDR3 in amino acids: CASSATGVTNEKLFF. The CDR3 DNA reads TGTGCCAGCAGTGCAACAGGGGTAACTAATGAAAAACTGTTTTTT.

V gene TRBV4-2 combines with J gene TRBJ1-1, with TRBD1 as a possible D gene (5 bases). The CDR3 totals 15 residues. Germline CDR1 is LGHNA and CDR2 is YNFKEQ. The V and J ends lost 1 base and 1 base respectively, with 10 bases between them. The chain's CDR3 is CASSQVLRGNTEAFF. The CDR3, as DNA: TGTGCCAGCAGCCAAGTCTTAAGGGGGAACACTGAAGCTTTCTTT.

This rearrangement joins TRBV19 to TRBJ1-1; 8 bases agree with TRBD1. The CDR3 has 12 amino acids. CDR1 is LNHDA, CDR2 SQIVND, per germline (reference sequence). Trimming cost V 7 bases and J 5 bases; bases outside gene matches: 3. DNA of the CDR3: TGTGCCAGTAATAGACAGGGGACTGAAGCTTTCTTT. It encodes CASNRQGTEAFF.

This clone was found a few times. The chain has TRBV6-6 and TRBJ1-6, with D perhaps TRBD1 (5 bases). Trimming left V 7 bases short and J 13 bases short, with 17 bases between. The germline V gene has CDR1 MNHNY and CDR2 SVGAGI (reference sequence). This CDR3 is 13 amino acids long. The CDR3 DNA follows: TGTGCCAGCAAAGGAGGGGAGTTAGGGCCCCTCCACTTT. It is translated as CASKGGELGPLHF.

The chain is built from TRBV7-9 and TRBJ2-7; D not resolved. The V end lost 1 base, the J end lost 0 bases, and 7 bases lay between the germline ends. The CDR3 has 14 residues. The V gene's germline CDR1 is SEHNR and CDR2 FQNEAQ (reference sequence). In nucleotides, the CDR3 is TGTGCCAGCAGCTTAGTCCAGTCCTCCTACGAGCAGTACTTC. It translates to CASSLVQSSYEQYF.